This T cell receptor beta chain comes out of a study of OX40 agonist ivuxolimab in advanced cancers. Trimming removed 0 bases at V and 7 bases at J, with 13 bases between. Germline V CDR1 and CDR2: MRHNA, SNTAGT. This CDR3 is built from 15 residues. Clones were sequenced by immunoSEQ multiplex PCR, and TCRdb holds only the in-frame ones, with some missing. This sample carries tens of thousands of clones, around 89% of them seen once, and the ten largest clones take 9% to 15%. The sample consisted of CD4+ or CD8+ T cells sorted from blood, taken in a trial of the OX40 agonist ivuxolimab. The sequence came from an adult with an advanced solid tumor such as melanoma, head and neck, liver or kidney cancer. This chain joins TRBV6-4 and TRBJ1-5; possibly TRBD1 for D (6 bases). DNA for the CDR3: TGTGCCAGCAGTGACTCCGGGGGGCAACGGCAGCCCCAGCATTTT. It encodes CASSDSGGQRQPQHF.